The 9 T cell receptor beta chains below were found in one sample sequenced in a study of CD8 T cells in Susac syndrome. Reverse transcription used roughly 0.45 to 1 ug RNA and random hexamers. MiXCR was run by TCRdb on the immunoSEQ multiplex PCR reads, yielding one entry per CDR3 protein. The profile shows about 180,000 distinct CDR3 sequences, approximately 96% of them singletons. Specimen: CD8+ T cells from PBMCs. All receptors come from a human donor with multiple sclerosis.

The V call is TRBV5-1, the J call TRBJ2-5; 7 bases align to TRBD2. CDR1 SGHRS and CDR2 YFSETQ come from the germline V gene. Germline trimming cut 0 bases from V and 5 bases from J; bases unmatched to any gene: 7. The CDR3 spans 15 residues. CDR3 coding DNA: TGCGCCAGCAGCTTGGAAGGACTAGTTTGGGAGACCCAGTACTTC. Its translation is CASSLEGLVWETQYF.

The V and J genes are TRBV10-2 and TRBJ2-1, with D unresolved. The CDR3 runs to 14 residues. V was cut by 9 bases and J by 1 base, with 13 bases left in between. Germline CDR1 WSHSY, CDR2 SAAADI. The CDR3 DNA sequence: TGCGCCAGTATTCCCTCTGGGTCCTACAATGAGCAGTTCTTC. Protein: CASIPSGSYNEQFF.

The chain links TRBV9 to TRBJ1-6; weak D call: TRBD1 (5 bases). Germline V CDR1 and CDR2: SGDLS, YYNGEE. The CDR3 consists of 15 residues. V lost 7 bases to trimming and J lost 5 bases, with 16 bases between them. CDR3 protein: CASSGGVAHNSPLHF. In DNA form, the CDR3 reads TGTGCCAGCTCGGGGGGTGTGGCCCATAATTCACCCCTCCACTTT.

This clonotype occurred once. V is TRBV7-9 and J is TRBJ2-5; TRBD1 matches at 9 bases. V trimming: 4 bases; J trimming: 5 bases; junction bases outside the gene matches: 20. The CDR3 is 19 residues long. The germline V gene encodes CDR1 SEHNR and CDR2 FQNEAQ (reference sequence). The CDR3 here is CASSSRLVIDRGEWETQYF. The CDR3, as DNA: TGTGCCAGCAGCTCCCGCTTGGTGATAGACAGGGGGGAGTGGGAGACCCAGTACTTC. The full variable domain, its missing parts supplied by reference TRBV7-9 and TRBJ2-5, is DTGVSQNPRHKITKRGQNVTFRCDPISEHNRLYWYRQTLGQGPEFLTYFQNEAQLEKSRLLSDRFSAERPKGSFSTLEIQRTEQGDSAMYLCASSSRLVIDRGEWETQYFGPGTRLLVL.

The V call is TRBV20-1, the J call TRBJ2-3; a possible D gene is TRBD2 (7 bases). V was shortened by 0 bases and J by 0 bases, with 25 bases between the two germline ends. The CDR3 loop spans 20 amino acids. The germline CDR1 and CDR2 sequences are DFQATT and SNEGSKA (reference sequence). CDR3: CSARDHAATRGRPSTDTQYF. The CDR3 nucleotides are TGCAGTGCTAGAGACCACGCCGCTACGCGGGGGCGTCCTAGCACAGATACGCAGTATTTT.

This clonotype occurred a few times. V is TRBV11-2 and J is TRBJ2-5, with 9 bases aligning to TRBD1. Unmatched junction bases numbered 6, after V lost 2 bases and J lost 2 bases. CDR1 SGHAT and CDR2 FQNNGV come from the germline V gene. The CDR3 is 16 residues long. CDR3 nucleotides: TGTGCCAGCAGCTTACTATACAGGGGGCGGCAAGAGACCCAGTACTTC. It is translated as CASSLLYRGRQETQYF.

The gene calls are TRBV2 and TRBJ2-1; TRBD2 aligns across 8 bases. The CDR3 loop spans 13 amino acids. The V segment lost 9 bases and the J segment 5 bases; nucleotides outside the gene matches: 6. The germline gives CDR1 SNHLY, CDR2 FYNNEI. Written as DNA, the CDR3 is TGTGCCAGAAAAACTAGCGGAAACAATGAGCAGTTCTTC. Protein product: CARKTSGNNEQFF.

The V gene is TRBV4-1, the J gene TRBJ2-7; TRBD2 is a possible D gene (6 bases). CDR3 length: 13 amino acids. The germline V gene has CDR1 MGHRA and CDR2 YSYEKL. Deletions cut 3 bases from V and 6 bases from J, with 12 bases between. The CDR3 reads CASSHPRESEQYF. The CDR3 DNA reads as TGCGCCAGCAGCCATCCACGGGAGTCCGAGCAGTACTTC.

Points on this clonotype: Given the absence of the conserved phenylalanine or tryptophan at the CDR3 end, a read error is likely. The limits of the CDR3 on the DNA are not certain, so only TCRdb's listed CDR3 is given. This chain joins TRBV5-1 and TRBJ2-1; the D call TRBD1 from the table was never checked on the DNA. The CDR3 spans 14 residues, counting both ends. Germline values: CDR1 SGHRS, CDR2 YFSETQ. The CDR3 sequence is CASSRDEVTGENFL.